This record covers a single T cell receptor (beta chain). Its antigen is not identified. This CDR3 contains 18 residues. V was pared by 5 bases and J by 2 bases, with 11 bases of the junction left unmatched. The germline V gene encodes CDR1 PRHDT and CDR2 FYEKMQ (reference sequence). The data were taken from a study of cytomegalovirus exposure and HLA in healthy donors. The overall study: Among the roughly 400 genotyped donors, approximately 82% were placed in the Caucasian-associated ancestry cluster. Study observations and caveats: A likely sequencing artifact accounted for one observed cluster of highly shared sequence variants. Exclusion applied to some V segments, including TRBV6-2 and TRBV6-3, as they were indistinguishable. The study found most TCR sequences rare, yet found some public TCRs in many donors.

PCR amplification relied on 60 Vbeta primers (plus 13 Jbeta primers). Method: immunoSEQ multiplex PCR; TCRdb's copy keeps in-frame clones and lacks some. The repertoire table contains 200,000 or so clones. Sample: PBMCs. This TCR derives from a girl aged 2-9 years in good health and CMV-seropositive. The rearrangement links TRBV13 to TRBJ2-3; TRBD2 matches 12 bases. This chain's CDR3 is CASSKIPLAGGITDTQYF. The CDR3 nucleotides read TGTGCCAGCAGCAAAATCCCACTAGCGGGAGGTATCACAGATACGCAGTATTTT.